This T cell receptor (beta chain) was recorded in a study of T-cell memory formation after mild COVID-19. Study-wide findings and caveats: Pre-infection memory already had some responding clones, implying cross-reactive memory joined. Among contracting clones, CD4+ were mainly CM/EM and CD8+ enriched in EMRA. CD4/CD8 balance characterized clones contracting day 15 to 85, and CD4+ skew characterized later expanders.

J lost 0 bases, V lost 3 bases, and 6 bases had no gene match. Germline-derived CDR1 and CDR2 are SGHRS and YFSETQ. This CDR3 is 17 amino acids long. TCRdb re-derived calls from the 5' RACE reads in MiXCR, one entry per CDR3 protein. The sample includes 300,000 to 400,000 distinct CDR3 sequences, 25% to 30% of them seen just once. This clonotype was detected only a few times. The antigen is unknown. J is TRBJ2-6 and V is TRBV5-1; 7 bases agree with TRBD2. Sequenced: PBMCs or a T cell subset sorted from them (not recorded which). This receptor was identified in an adult woman who had mild COVID-19 (a few samples of this study predate the infection). Cell type and time point are not known. The CDR3 coding sequence is TGCGCCAGCAGCTCCCAGACGGGGGGCTCTGGGGCCAACGTCCTGACTTTC. Amino acid sequence: CASSSQTGGSGANVLTF.